The next 17 T cell receptor beta chains were all read from a single sample in a study of radiotherapy plus CTLA-4 blockade in lung cancer. Sequencing was performed with immunoSEQ multiplex PCR; in TCRdb, only in-frame clones are kept and a portion is missing. The sample lists around 99,000 clones, about 91% occurring once. Source: peripheral blood, taken from a patient treated with radiotherapy plus ipilimumab. These receptor sequences come from a human donor with non-small cell lung cancer that progressed on radiotherapy plus ipilimumab.

This chain joins TRBV19 and TRBJ2-7; D is tentatively TRBD1 or TRBD2 (5 bases each). CDR1 and CDR2 from the germline V gene are LNHDA and SQIVND (reference sequence). Trimming took 5 bases from V and 6 from J, leaving 23 bases between them. CDR3 length: 16 amino acids. For the CDR3, the DNA is TGTGCCAGTAGTCTTTCCCCCGGGGCAGCCGCGGCCGAGCAGTACTTC. It translates to CASSLSPGAAAAEQYF.

The chain carries TRBV5-4 and TRBJ1-1, with 7 bases identical to TRBD1. The V and J ends lost 1 base and 5 bases, in that order; junction bases with no gene match: 8. The germline V gene has CDR1 SGHNT and CDR2 YYREEE (reference sequence). This CDR3 has 15 amino acids. As DNA, the CDR3 is TGTGCCAGCAGCTTGAGGGGGCGCTTAGAAACTGAAGCTTTCTTT. The encoded protein is CASSLRGRLETEAFF.

The CDR3 DNA reads as TGTGCCAGTAGTACCGAGACAGGGAGGAAAGGAAGGACTGAAGCTTTCTTT. Protein sequence: CASSTETGRKGRTEAFF. The chain couples TRBV19 to TRBJ1-1; 7 bases match TRBD1. V was pared by 4 bases and J by 5 bases, with 16 bases of the junction left unmatched. The CDR3 loop spans 17 amino acids. The V gene's germline CDR1 is LNHDA and CDR2 SQIVND (reference sequence).

The chain recombines TRBV18 with TRBJ2-1, with 7 bases identical to TRBD2. There are 14 residues in the CDR3. The V gene's germline CDR1 is KGHSH and CDR2 LQKENI. V shed 3 bases and J 5 bases; nucleotides not matched to a gene: 4. CDR3 nucleotide sequence: TGTGCCAGCTCACCCGGGACTACCCACAATGAGCAGTTCTTC. It codes for CASSPGTTHNEQFF.

About this clone itself: One junction end disagrees with the germline gene, perhaps due to a read error. This chain connects TRBV7-7 to TRBJ2-1; TRBD1 aligns across 9 bases. The CDR3 runs 14 residues. Germline V gene data show CDR1 as SSHAT and CDR2 as FNYEAQ (reference sequence). CDR3 protein: CASSLTGGDNEQFF. The CDR3 DNA reads as TGTGCTAGCAGCTTAACAGGGGGCGACAATGAGCAGTTCTTC.

The chain has TRBV6-5 and TRBJ2-7; D perhaps matches TRBD2 (6 bases). The CDR3 consists of 16 residues. Germline V gives CDR1 MNHEY, CDR2 SVGAGI. V shed 2 bases and J shed 6 bases, with 20 bases lying between them. The CDR3 region is CASSYTLPGLLVEQYF. CDR3 DNA sequence: TGTGCCAGCAGTTACACTCTCCCGGGACTGCTCGTCGAGCAGTACTTC.

The chain recombines TRBV27 with TRBJ2-3, with 8 nucleotides matching TRBD2. CDR1 is MNHEY and CDR2 is SMNVEV in the germline V gene (reference sequence). CDR3 length: 16 residues. The V gene end was trimmed by 6 bases and the J gene end by 4 bases; junction bases not matched to a gene: 12. The CDR3 nucleotides read TGTGCCAGCAGCCCCCGGGGAGCGGGAGTCCCAGATACGCAGTATTTT. As protein: CASSPRGAGVPDTQYF.

DNA for the CDR3: TGTGCCAGCAGTTTACACCCGACGACCCTTAACTATGGCTACACCTTC. Its protein is CASSLHPTTLNYGYTF. The chain couples TRBV27 to TRBJ1-2; D remains unclear. V lost 2 bases, J lost 1 base, and 14 bases lay in between. This CDR3 is built from 16 residues. Germline V gene sequence: CDR1 MNHEY, CDR2 SMNVEV (reference sequence).

The genes are TRBV7-2 and TRBJ2-2; D may match TRBD1 or TRBD2 (5 bases each). This CDR3 spans 14 amino acids. Trimming removed 10 bases at V and 1 base at J, with 13 bases between. Germline loops: CDR1 SGHTA, CDR2 FQGNSA. The DNA of the CDR3 is TGTGCCACCTCGGGACGGGAGAACACCGGGGAGCTGTTTTTT. It codes for CATSGRENTGELFF.

The gene calls are TRBV7-8 and TRBJ2-7; 10 bases line up with TRBD2. After removal of 0 bases from V and 3 bases from J, the junction contained 5 bases not matched to a gene. The CDR3 runs 16 residues. Germline V gene lookup returns CDR1 SGHVS and CDR2 FQNEAQ. CDR3 in amino acids: CASSLAGGLAVYEQYF. The CDR3 DNA reads TGTGCCAGCAGCTTAGCGGGAGGACTAGCGGTCTACGAGCAGTACTTC.

This chain joins TRBV6-1 and TRBJ2-1; either TRBD1 or TRBD2 may fit D (5 bases each). Germline CDR1 MNHNS, CDR2 SASEGT. V was clipped by 2 bases and J by 1 base, with 18 bases between them. This CDR3 region has 18 residues. The CDR3 loop is CASSERDAGKRSYNEQFF. As DNA, the CDR3 is TGTGCCAGCAGTGAAAGGGACGCAGGGAAGCGGTCCTACAATGAGCAGTTCTTC.

The chain employs TRBV10-2 and TRBJ2-5; no definite D call. Trimming removed 0 bases at V and 11 bases at J, with 7 bases between. Germline-derived CDR1 and CDR2 are WSHSY and SAAADI. The CDR3 spans 11 residues. DNA for the CDR3: TGCGCCAGCAGTGAGTCTCTAAGTCAGTACTTC. Protein product: CASSESLSQYF.

V gene TRBV5-6 combines with J gene TRBJ2-1; D gene unclear. Germline V gene data show CDR1 as SGHDT and CDR2 as YYEEEE. V was clipped by 0 bases and J by 2 bases, with 6 bases between them. The CDR3 runs 14 residues. The CDR3 loop is CASSLALTYNEQFF. DNA of the CDR3: TGTGCCAGCAGCTTGGCCCTAACCTACAATGAGCAGTTCTTC.

The CDR3: CASSPVFGSTDTQYF. Here the CDR3 DNA reads TGTGCCAGCTCACCGGTTTTCGGTAGCACAGATACGCAGTATTTT. This sequence joins TRBV18 and TRBJ2-3; no reliable D call. The CDR3 is made up of 15 amino acids. V lost 3 bases and J lost 0, with 10 bases in between. Looked up from germline, CDR1 is KGHSH and CDR2 is LQKENI.

This chain links TRBV4-1 with TRBJ2-7; 12 nucleotides align to TRBD2. The CDR3 spans 16 residues. J lost 1 base, V lost 3 bases, and 4 bases had no gene match. Looked up from germline, CDR1 is MGHRA and CDR2 is YSYEKL. The CDR3 sequence: CASSQTSGSSSYEQYF. The CDR3 DNA follows: TGCGCCAGCAGCCAGACTAGCGGGAGTAGTTCCTACGAGCAGTACTTC.

The V and J genes are TRBV6-5 and TRBJ2-3; D uncertain. Deletions cut 7 bases from V and 4 bases from J, with 6 bases between. The CDR3 length is 11 residues. Germline CDR1 MNHEY, CDR2 SVGAGI. CDR3 bases: TGTGCCAGCACCGGCCCAGATACGCAGTATTTT. Protein: CASTGPDTQYF.

The rearrangement uses TRBV6-1 and TRBJ1-2; TRBD1 agrees at 8 bases. This CDR3 comprises 14 residues. Germline assignment: CDR1 MNHNS and CDR2 SASEGT. DNA of the CDR3: TGTGTGTGTGGGGGCGGACAGGGTTTTTCTGGCTACACCTTC. Its protein product is CVCGGGQGFSGYTF.